This TCR beta chain appears in the sequencing data of a study of cytomegalovirus exposure and HLA in healthy donors. Generated by immunoSEQ multiplex PCR, the TCRdb table keeps only in-frame clones and is missing some. This sample yields fewer than 120,000 clones, of which roughly 90% are seen a single time; 1.4% to 1.5% belongs to the top ten. The CDR3 contains 17 residues. Trimming took off 5 bases at V and 0 bases at J, with 18 bases between the two ends. CDR1 is SGHTA and CDR2 is FQGNSA in the germline V gene. The chain is built from TRBV7-2 and TRBJ2-3, with D possibly being TRBD2 (5 bases). The TCR originated in a young woman in good health and CMV-seropositive. Source material: PBMCs. In DNA, the CDR3 is TGTGCCAGCAGCCGAAATGGGCGAGCGGTTAGCACAGATACGCAGTATTTT. Protein: CASSRNGRAVSTDTQYF. The variable domain in full, completed from reference TRBV7-2 and TRBJ2-3, reads GAGVSQSPSNKVTEKGKDVELRCDPISGHTALYWYRQSLGQGLEFLIYFQGNSAPDKSGLPSDRFSAERTGGSVSTLTIQRTQQEDSAVYLCASSRNGRAVSTDTQYFGPGTRLTVL.